This T cell receptor (beta chain) was sequenced during a study of cytomegalovirus exposure and HLA in healthy donors. Study conclusions and caveats: On later analysis, the bulk of CMV-associated TCR beta chains appeared to be HLA-restricted. Presence/absence analyses assumed roughly uniform sequencing depth across donors, which may not hold.

The PCR used 60 Vbeta and 13 Jbeta primers. Clones were sequenced by immunoSEQ multiplex PCR, and TCRdb holds only the in-frame ones, with some missing. The sample carries about 150,000 clones, over 60% recorded once. This CDR3 region has 14 residues. Trimming pared 3 bases from V and 6 bases from J, leaving 10 bases between. The germline V gene encodes CDR1 SGHDT and CDR2 YYEEEE. As for this clone: Its target is not known.

The V and J genes are TRBV5-6 and TRBJ1-6; possible D gene TRBD1, 6 bases. The sample comprised PBMCs. The sequence was obtained from a woman aged 40 to 50 in good health and CMV-seronegative. In nucleotides, the CDR3 is TGTGCCAGCAGCTCCGGACAGACTAATTCACCCCTCCACTTT. It is translated as CASSSGQTNSPLHF.